The 22 T cell receptor beta chains given below trace back to one sample, sequenced in a study of cytomegalovirus exposure and HLA in healthy donors. PCR primers comprised 60 Vbeta and 13 Jbeta primers. Data came from immunoSEQ multiplex PCR; TCRdb stores just in-frame clones and leaves some out. The listing records around 130,000 clones. Sequencing used PBMCs. The receptor set was obtained from a woman between 40 and 50 years old in good health and CMV-seronegative.

The chain recombines TRBV7-2 with TRBJ1-1; D call uncertain. The CDR3 totals 14 residues. CDR1 SGHTA and CDR2 FQGNSA come from the germline V gene. Trimming left V 1 base short and J 5 bases short, with 11 bases between. CDR3: CASSLERRGTEAFF. The DNA for the CDR3 is TGTGCCAGCAGCTTAGAACGACGAGGGACTGAAGCTTTCTTT.

J is TRBJ2-1 and V is TRBV7-2; possible D gene TRBD2, 6 bases. Trimming cost V 8 bases and J 7 bases, with 18 bases left between them. This CDR3 region has 14 residues. Germline V CDR1 and CDR2: SGHTA, FQGNSA. This CDR3 reads CASRGTGLGNEQFF. The CDR3 DNA follows: TGTGCCAGCCGCGGGACGGGTCTTGGGAATGAGCAGTTCTTC.

For this clone: The sample holds other DNA sequences that translate to the same CDR3. CDR3 region: CASSVFGTSTYEQYV. CDR3 coding DNA: TGTGCCAGCAGTGTCTTTGGGACATCCACCTACGAGCAGTACGTC. V gene TRBV6-1 combines with J gene TRBJ2-7, with D tentatively TRBD1 (6 bases). Germline CDR1 and CDR2: MNHNS and SASEGT. Deletions cut 4 bases from V and 2 bases from J, with 15 bases between. This CDR3 region has 15 residues.

The V gene is TRBV5-1, the J gene TRBJ2-1, with D perhaps matching TRBD1 (5 bases). The CDR3 totals 14 residues. Trimming removed 2 bases from V and 2 bases from J, with 8 bases in between. Per the germline V gene, CDR1 is SGHRS and CDR2 is YFSETQ. The CDR3 protein is CASSLGVAYNEQFF. CDR3 nucleotide sequence: TGCGCCAGCAGCTTAGGGGTCGCCTACAATGAGCAGTTCTTC. Based on the CDR3 plus reference TRBV5-1 and TRBJ2-1, the full variable domain is KAGVTQTPRYLIKTRGQQVTLSCSPISGHRSVSWYQQTPGQGLQFLFEYFSETQRNKGNFPGRFSGRQFSNSRSEMNVSTLELGDSALYLCASSLGVAYNEQFFGPGTRLTVL.

This chain connects TRBV18 to TRBJ1-1; a weak D match, TRBD1 (5 bases). V was shortened by 3 bases and J by 4 bases, with 15 bases between the two germline ends. The CDR3 spans 15 residues. CDR1 KGHSH and CDR2 LQKENI come from the germline V gene. DNA of the CDR3: TGTGCCAGCTCACCTCAAGATCGGGGGGTCACTGAAGCTTTCTTT. Protein sequence: CASSPQDRGVTEAFF.

This chain uses TRBV19 with TRBJ2-2; D uncertain. V was pared by 7 bases and J by 6 bases, with 9 bases between. CDR3 length: 12 amino acids. Per germline, CDR1 LNHDA and CDR2 SQIVND (reference sequence). As DNA, the CDR3 is TGTGCCAGTACCTACCGGGCCGGGGAGCTGTTTTTT. Its protein product is CASTYRAGELFF.

The chain is built from TRBV9 and TRBJ2-5, with D possibly TRBD2 on 6 matching bases. The length of the CDR3 is 13 residues. V lost 0 bases and J lost 4, with 7 bases in between. Germline values: CDR1 SGDLS, CDR2 YYNGEE. The CDR3 bases are TGTGCCAGCAGCGTAGAGGAGGGAGAGACCCAGTACTTC. Translated, it gives CASSVEEGETQYF.

The rearrangement joins TRBV2 to TRBJ1-1; no reliable D call. V lost 6 bases and J 3 bases, leaving 8 bases between the germline ends. The CDR3 spans 12 residues. The germline gives CDR1 SNHLY, CDR2 FYNNEI. The CDR3, as DNA: TGTGCCAGCAGGAGGGTCTACACTGAAGCTTTCTTT. As protein: CASRRVYTEAFF.

V is TRBV2 and J is TRBJ1-5, with a possible D match to TRBD1 (6 bases). This CDR3 is built from 14 residues. CDR1 and CDR2 (germline): SNHLY, FYNNEI. V lost 3 bases, J lost 3 bases, and 9 bases lay in between. CDR3 DNA: TGTGCCAGCAGTGACAGGGGTTCCAATCAGCCCCAGCATTTT. Amino acids: CASSDRGSNQPQHF.

The genes are TRBV7-9 and TRBJ1-3, with D unclear. The CDR3 runs to 14 residues. V lost 1 base and J 3 bases, leaving 7 bases between the germline ends. The germline V gene has CDR1 SEHNR and CDR2 FQNEAQ (reference sequence). DNA for the CDR3: TGTGCCAGCAGCTTAGGAGGGCATGGAAACACCATATATTTT. Amino acids: CASSLGGHGNTIYF.

The V gene is TRBV18, the J gene TRBJ1-5; TRBD1 aligns across 7 bases. This CDR3 is built from 14 residues. CDR1 and CDR2 from the germline V gene are KGHSH and LQKENI. The V gene end was trimmed by 6 bases and the J gene end by 4 bases; junction bases not matched to a gene: 6. CDR3 region: CASSSGTANQPQHF. CDR3 coding DNA: TGTGCCAGCTCGTCCGGGACAGCTAATCAGCCCCAGCATTTT.

The chain recombines TRBV29-1 with TRBJ2-1; a weak D match, TRBD1 (5 bases). Trimming removed 7 bases at V and 2 bases at J, with 18 bases between. CDR1 is SQVTM, CDR2 ANQGSEA, per germline. The length of the CDR3 is 15 residues. The CDR3 DNA reads as TGCAGCGGTGCGGCAGGGCAAAACCCCTACAATGAGCAGTTCTTC. This sequence encodes CSGAAGQNPYNEQFF.

DNA for the CDR3: TGTGCCAGCAGCGAGGGGACAGGGAATGAAAAACTGTTTTTT. Amino acids: CASSEGTGNEKLFF. The chain couples TRBV9 to TRBJ1-4; TRBD1 matches 9 bases. Germline CDR1 is SGDLS and CDR2 is YYNGEE. Trimming took 3 bases from V and 5 from J; bases not matched to a gene: 2. There are 14 residues in the CDR3. The complete variable domain, with remaining parts taken from reference TRBV9 and TRBJ1-4, reads DSGVTQTPKHLITATGQRVTLRCSPRSGDLSVYWYQQSLDQGLQFLIQYYNGEERAKGNILERFSAQQFPDLHSELNLSSLELGDSALYFCASSEGTGNEKLFFGSGTQLSVL.

The chain combines TRBV7-9 with TRBJ2-1, with 7 bases lining up with TRBD1. Germline CDR1 and CDR2: SEHNR and FQNEAQ (reference sequence). The CDR3 extends over 15 amino acids. The J segment lost 7 bases and the V segment lost 8 bases, leaving 14 bases of the junction unmatched. In DNA, the CDR3 is TGTGCCAGCTTGATGGGACAGATCCTTGTAAATGAGCAGTTCTTC. Its translation: CASLMGQILVNEQFF.

The chain is built from TRBV5-1 and TRBJ2-7; D is unclear. The CDR3 totals 14 residues. The V gene lost 3 bases and the J gene lost 2 bases, with 12 bases spanning the gap. CDR1 SGHRS and CDR2 YFSETQ come from the germline V gene. The CDR3 DNA follows: TGCGCCAGCAGCTATGGCACTCTAGCCTACGAGCAGTACTTC. It encodes CASSYGTLAYEQYF.

This sequence joins TRBV14 and TRBJ1-2; maybe TRBD1 (6 bases). V shed 3 bases and J shed 8 bases, with 16 bases lying between them. The CDR3 totals 14 residues. Per germline, CDR1 SGHDN and CDR2 FVKESK. The CDR3 coding sequence is TGTGCCAGCAGCCAGGACGACAGGTTCGGCGGCTACACCTTC. This sequence encodes CASSQDDRFGGYTF.

The chain joins TRBV5-1 to TRBJ2-5; D possibly corresponds to TRBD1 (6 bases). Germline CDR1 SGHRS, CDR2 YFSETQ. CDR3 length: 14 amino acids. V lost 2 bases to trimming and J lost 1 base, with 9 bases between them. For the CDR3, the DNA is TGCGCCAGCAGCTTCAGGGGACCCCAAGAGACCCAGTACTTC. Its translation: CASSFRGPQETQYF.

The chain employs TRBV7-6 and TRBJ2-5, with TRBD1 matching over 8 bases. This CDR3 has 15 amino acids. Germline-derived CDR1 and CDR2 are SGHVS and FNYEAQ. V trimming: 5 bases; J trimming: 1 base; junction bases outside the gene matches: 6. Here the CDR3 reads CASSARQGPQETQYF. The CDR3 DNA sequence: TGTGCCAGCAGCGCACGACAGGGGCCCCAAGAGACCCAGTACTTC.

The V call is TRBV28, the J call TRBJ1-2; TRBD1 matches 9 bases. Germline V gene data show CDR1 as MDHEN and CDR2 as SYDVKM. The V gene end was trimmed by 7 bases and the J gene end by 5 bases; junction bases not matched to a gene: 8. The length of the CDR3 is 14 residues. Here the CDR3 reads CASTRTGAGYGYTF. CDR3 DNA sequence: TGTGCCAGCACCCGGACAGGGGCCGGGTATGGCTACACCTTC.

The V gene is TRBV28, the J gene TRBJ1-2, with TRBD1 as a possible D gene (5 bases). V shed 3 bases and J shed 8 bases, with 13 bases lying between them. Germline V gives CDR1 MDHEN, CDR2 SYDVKM. CDR3 length: 13 residues. The CDR3 region has the DNA TGTGCCAGCAGTTTTAGGGGCCTGTGGGGCTACACCTTC. It codes for CASSFRGLWGYTF.

The J gene is TRBJ2-3, the V gene TRBV19, with D perhaps TRBD1 (6 bases). The CDR3 has 16 amino acids. V was cut by 6 bases and J by 2 bases, with 18 bases left in between. Germline V gene lookup returns CDR1 LNHDA and CDR2 SQIVND (reference sequence). The CDR3 protein is CASRDWARGVTDTQYF. CDR3 in DNA: TGTGCCAGTAGAGATTGGGCCAGGGGAGTCACAGATACGCAGTATTTT.

The chain has TRBV9 and TRBJ2-5; D is perhaps TRBD2 (5 bases). V gave up 4 bases and J gave up 2 bases, with 15 bases separating them. CDR1 SGDLS and CDR2 YYNGEE come from the germline V gene. The CDR3 runs 15 residues. The CDR3 region is CASSSTSVGQETQYF. In DNA, the CDR3 is TGTGCCAGCAGCTCCACTAGTGTGGGGCAAGAGACCCAGTACTTC. Full variable domain (outside the CDR3, taken from reference TRBV9 and TRBJ2-5): DSGVTQTPKHLITATGQRVTLRCSPRSGDLSVYWYQQSLDQGLQFLIQYYNGEERAKGNILERFSAQQFPDLHSELNLSSLELGDSALYFCASSSTSVGQETQYFGPGTRLLVL.